Here is one T cell receptor (beta chain) with its context. In its sample, this clonotype was seen many times. Its cognate antigen has yet to be identified. No quality values exist for individual bases; no much larger clone is one base distant. This record belongs to a study of neurological immune-mediated disorders (dated by TCRdb to the late 2010s). About the study as a whole: Peripheral blood TCR-beta repertoires from HTLV-I-associated myelopathy (HAM/TSP) patients, multiple sclerosis patients and healthy controls were compared by UMI-based sequencing. The cohort included approximately 68 subjects: roughly 15 with HAM/TSP, roughly 35 with multiple sclerosis, and 20 or so healthy controls. Alongside PBMC samples, the set of 106 TCR-beta libraries contained longitudinal samples, technical triplicates, and paired CD4+ and CD8+ T-cell subsets that had been sorted. Study-level results and caveats: No identical CDR3 amino acid sequences were shared among expanded clones across subjects, suggesting private TCR-beta repertoires in all groups. TCR clonal expansion was highest in HAM/TSP patients and lowest in MS patients, with MS patients falling below even healthy controls.

V was cut back by 1 base and J by 7 bases, leaving a gap of 19 bases between them. CDR1 and CDR2 are drawn from the germline V gene (reference sequence): DFQATT, SNEGSKA. The CDR3 measures 16 amino acids from cysteine to phenylalanine. CDR3 DNA is the only sequence kept; it has 48 bases, read in frame from the first base. cDNA synthesis used template-switch 5'RACE with a primer carrying a 10-nucleotide random unique molecular identifier tagging each TCR transcript. Over 190 million TCR-beta sequences, covering 15-18 subjects, were produced in each sequencing run. The RNeasy kit was used for extraction of total RNA. The KAPA Real-time Library Amplification kit was used to amplify TCR-beta VDJ regions with primers targeting the TCR constant region and the 5'RACE anchor. Sample indexes and Illumina adaptors were added in a first PCR, after which library yield was increased in a second PCR. After Ampure bead purification, the TCR product of roughly 650 bp was size-selected on a 2% E-gel SizeSelection system. Library quality was checked on a Bioanalyzer, concentration was measured with Qubit, and libraries were quantified with the Kapa Library Quantification kit before pooling. Paired-end 2 x 150 bp sequencing of the libraries was performed on an Illumina HiSeq 2500. To increase sequence diversity, about 25-31% phiX was spiked into each library pool. The authors' pipeline ran thus. The UMI-based MiGEC pipeline processed quality-filtered reads and removed over 75% of raw TCR sequences during error correction. VDJ genes were aligned to IMGT germline references, and clonotypes were defined by unique CDR3 amino acid sequence plus V-J genes. Clonal expansion, Shannon diversity, and CDR3 relatedness (CalcPairwiseDistances, ClusterSamples) were evaluated with VDJtools, and phylogenetic trees were built with CLCbio workbench. A clone was classed as expanded if it had 8 or more unique UMIs, a cutoff based on coefficient-of-variation modelling across technical triplicates. The public reads were quality trimmed at Q25 with fastp and then assembled into clones with MiXCR by TCRdb, keeping productive beta chains. CDR3 protein duplicates are merged, each entry listing the most common genes and DNA. These V and J calls are TCRdb output, not the study's own analysis. In all, the sample holds fewer than 30,000 distinct CDR3 sequences, and 5.5% to 8% of those were seen once. The ten largest clones capture about 4.4% of the sample.

Blood bank volunteers in Maryland, USA served as the healthy controls. For the unsorted PBMC libraries, 2 million PBMCs were stored in RNAlater at -80 degrees C until RNA extraction and were used to generate the libraries. Peripheral blood underwent Ficoll-Hypaque density gradient centrifugation to isolate PBMCs, which were then cryopreserved in liquid nitrogen. Sequencing was performed on PBMCs. The receptor was derived from a woman aged 35 to 49 in good health. This chain is built from TRBV20-1 and TRBJ2-2; TRBD2 is possibly the D segment (6 matching bases). The base sequence is TGCAGTGCTAGAGCCAACGGCCCAGCGGGCCTCGGGGAGCTGTTTTTT. Its translation is CSARANGPAGLGELFF.